The present T cell receptor beta chain was sequenced within a study of T-cell memory formation after mild COVID-19. V shed 6 bases and J shed 2 bases, with 10 bases lying between them. The CDR3 is 13 amino acids. This clonotype has a handful of counts. TCRdb re-called the 5' RACE reads with MiXCR, one entry per CDR3 protein. The sample comprises over 70,000 distinct CDR3 sequences, about 13% of which are singletons, and about 27% rests with the top ten. The clonotype originates from an adult woman who had mild COVID-19 (a few samples of this study predate the infection). Cell type and time point are not known. The chain carries TRBV12-3 or TRBV12-4 and TRBJ1-1; tentative D call: TRBD1 (5 bases). The sequencing sample was made of PBMCs or a T cell subset sorted from them (not recorded which). The CDR3 region has the DNA TGTGCCAGCAGGAGCAGGGTTAACACTGAAGCTTTCTTT. This translates into CASRSRVNTEAFF.